A few counts support the clone carrying this T cell receptor beta chain. Its specificity is not known. The sample comes from a study of T cells after yellow fever vaccination. Study summary: Those fractions that held only low numbers of cells were prepared using the SMART-Seq v4 Ultra Low Input RNA kit. General observations from the study: Once the booster was given, most primary-vaccination clones reappeared, at around 96% for CD4 and 88% for CD8. Repertoires sorted by FACS could include abundant clonotypes that are contaminants from the bulk population.

TCRdb re-called the 5' RACE reads with MiXCR, one entry per CDR3 protein. Of about 350,000 distinct CDR3 sequences in the sample, 8% to 9.5% were seen once. The germline gives CDR1 LNHDA, CDR2 SQIVND (reference sequence). V dropped 3 bases and J dropped 2; count of bases not matched to a gene: 3. This CDR3 has 14 amino acids. This clonotype was sampled from a man aged 18-30 years who received the YFV17D yellow fever vaccine. This chain connects TRBV19 to TRBJ2-7; 8 nucleotides agree with TRBD2. The sample consisted of PBMCs, taken about 41 days after the first yellow fever vaccination. This CDR3 reads CASSMTSDAYEQYF. For the CDR3, the DNA is TGTGCCAGTAGTATGACTAGCGACGCCTACGAGCAGTACTTC.